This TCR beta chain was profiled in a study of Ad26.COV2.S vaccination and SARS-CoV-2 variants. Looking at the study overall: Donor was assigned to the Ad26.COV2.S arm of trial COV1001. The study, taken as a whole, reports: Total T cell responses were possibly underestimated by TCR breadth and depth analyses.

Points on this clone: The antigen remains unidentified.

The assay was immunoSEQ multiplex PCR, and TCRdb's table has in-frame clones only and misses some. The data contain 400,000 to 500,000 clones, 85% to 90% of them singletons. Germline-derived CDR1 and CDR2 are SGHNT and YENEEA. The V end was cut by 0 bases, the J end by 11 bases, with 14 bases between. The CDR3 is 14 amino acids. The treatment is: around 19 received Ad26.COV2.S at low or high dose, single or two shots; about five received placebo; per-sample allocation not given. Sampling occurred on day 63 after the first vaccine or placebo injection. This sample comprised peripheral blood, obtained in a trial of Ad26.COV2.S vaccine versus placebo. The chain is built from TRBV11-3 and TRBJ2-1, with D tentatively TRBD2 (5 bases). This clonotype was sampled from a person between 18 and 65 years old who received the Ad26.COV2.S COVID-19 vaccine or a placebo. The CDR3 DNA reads TGTGCCAGCAGCTTAGATTCGTCTAGCAGCAAGCAGTTCTTC. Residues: CASSLDSSSSKQFF.